A single sample is the source of the 5 T cell receptor beta chains below, sequenced in a study of regulatory T cells in long-lasting Graves disease. Building the TCR beta libraries relied on iRepertoire HTBI primers, and CDR3 regions underwent Arm-PCR. Using its own MiXCR run on the multiplex PCR reads, TCRdb lists one record per CDR3 protein. This table has around 420,000 distinct CDR3 sequences, about 15% appearing once. The time point: newly diagnosed GD, antithyroid drugs for less than 3 months. Scientists built the TCR library using RNA that was extracted from PBMCs. Separately, the same data were catalogued under a study of T cells in Graves' hyperthyroidism and ophthalmopathy.

The source was peripheral blood mononuclear cells (PBMCs), collected at new diagnosis, from a patient treated with antithyroid drugs. These receptors came from a woman between 40 and 55 years old with Graves disease.

This clonotype was found many times. The V and J genes are TRBV18 and TRBJ2-7; no clear D. V was shortened by 4 bases and J by 3 bases, with 10 bases between the two germline ends. The germline V gene encodes CDR1 KGHSH and CDR2 LQKENI. The CDR3 is 13 amino acids. For the CDR3, the DNA is TGTGCCAGCTCACAAGAAGCTAACTACGAGCAGTACTTC. Translated, it gives CASSQEANYEQYF.

There are a few counts of this clonotype. This chain links TRBV30 with TRBJ2-1; weak D call: TRBD2 (6 bases). The CDR3 totals 13 residues. Germline V gives CDR1 GTSNPN, CDR2 SVGIG (reference sequence). V was shortened by 6 bases and J by 7 bases, with 16 bases between the two germline ends. The CDR3 DNA reads TGTGCCTGCGGGACTTTCGGGTTGAATGAGCAGTTCTTC. This translates into CACGTFGLNEQFF.

Turning to this clonotype: Compared with germline, one end of the junction differs, possibly owing to a read error. V usage is TRBV12-3 or TRBV12-4 and J usage is TRBJ2-3; tentative D call: TRBD1 (5 bases). This CDR3 is built from 13 residues. In DNA form, the CDR3 reads TGTGCCAGCAGTTTTGGGATCACAGGTACGCAGTATTTT. Protein sequence: CASSFGITGTQYF.

The sample holds many counts of this clonotype. This chain connects TRBV28 to TRBJ2-1, with D perhaps TRBD2 (5 bases). There are 15 residues in the CDR3. CDR1 MDHEN and CDR2 SYDVKM come from the germline V gene. The germline V and J ends were trimmed by 3 bases and 1 base, with 10 bases remaining between them. CDR3 in amino acids: CASSLFGESYNEQFF. The DNA for the CDR3 is TGTGCCAGCAGTTTGTTCGGGGAATCCTACAATGAGCAGTTCTTC.

This clonotype has ten or more counts. J is TRBJ2-3 and V is TRBV12-3 or TRBV12-4; the match to TRBD2 covers 9 bases. The V gene end was trimmed by 6 bases and the J gene end by 4 bases; junction bases not matched to a gene: 11. This CDR3 region has 16 residues. CDR3 sequence (DNA): TGTGCCAGCAGCCCCGCGGGAGGGGGCATGCCAGATACGCAGTATTTT. Translation gives CASSPAGGGMPDTQYF.